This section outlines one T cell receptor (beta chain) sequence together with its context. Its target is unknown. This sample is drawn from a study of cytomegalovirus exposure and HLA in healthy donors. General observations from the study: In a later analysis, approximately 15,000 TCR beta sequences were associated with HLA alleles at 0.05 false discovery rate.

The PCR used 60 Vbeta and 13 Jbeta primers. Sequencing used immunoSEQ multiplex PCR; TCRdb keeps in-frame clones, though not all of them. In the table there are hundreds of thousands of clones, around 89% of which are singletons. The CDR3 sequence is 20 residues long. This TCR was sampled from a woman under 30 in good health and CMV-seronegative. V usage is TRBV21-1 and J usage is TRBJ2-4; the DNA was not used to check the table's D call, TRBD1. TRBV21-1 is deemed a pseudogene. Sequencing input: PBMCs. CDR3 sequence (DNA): TGTGCCAGCAGCCCGACTCCGGGACAGAACCAGATCGCGACCAAAAACATTCAGTACTTC. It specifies CASSPTPGQNQIATKNIQYF.